What follows describes a single TCR beta chain. TCRdb re-called the 5' RACE reads through MiXCR, storing one row per CDR3 protein. The profile shows 150,000 to 200,000 distinct CDR3 sequences, under 15% of them singletons. These data belong to a study of CD8 T cells in ankylosing spondylitis. The V end was cut by 3 bases, the J end by 4 bases, with 16 bases between. CDR1 and CDR2 from the germline V gene are SGHRS and YFSETQ. This CDR3 is built from 16 residues. The source is a female donor with ankylosing spondylitis or in good health (not recorded which). The sequenced material came from blood, either unsorted or a sorted T cell fraction (not recorded which). V usage is TRBV5-1 and J usage is TRBJ2-2, with a tentative D call TRBD1 (6 bases). CDR3 nucleotide sequence: TGCGCCAGCAGCTACAGGGTGGTCAGCACCACCGGGGAGCTGTTTTTT. Protein product: CASSYRVVSTTGELFF. Full variable domain (outside the CDR3, taken from reference TRBV5-1 and TRBJ2-2): KAGVTQTPRYLIKTRGQQVTLSCSPISGHRSVSWYQQTPGQGLQFLFEYFSETQRNKGNFPGRFSGRQFSNSRSEMNVSTLELGDSALYLCASSYRVVSTTGELFFGEGSRLTVL.